This T cell receptor (beta chain) appears in the sequencing data of a study of molecular identifiers for immune sequencing clone quantification. Naive CD8 T cells were sorted, and the gate applied was CD8+CD4-CCR7+CD45RA+. Deletions cut 5 bases from V and 3 bases from J, with 18 bases between. The CDR3 has 16 residues. CDR1 and CDR2 (germline): LNHDA, SQIVND (reference sequence). As for this clonotype: Possible read error: a much larger clone is one base away.

Each CDR3 protein gets one entry after TCRdb re-called the PCR reads with MiXCR. This sample has roughly 630,000 distinct CDR3 sequences, with about 25% found just once. The chain couples TRBV19 to TRBJ2-3; TRBD2 might be the D (6 bases). This sequence was found in a human donor in good health. Some libraries in this study had Jurkat cell RNA spiked in. The sequenced sample was naive CD8+ T cells from blood, with Jurkat cell RNA spiked in. Subset meaning: FACS-sorted CD8+CD4-CCR7+CD45RA+ naive T cells. Written as DNA, the CDR3 is TGTGCCAGTAGTCTAGGGATTAGCGGATCAACAGATACGCAGTATTTT. As protein: CASSLGISGSTDTQYF.